This TCR beta chain was identified during a study of patients and donors after allogeneic stem cell transplantation. Each CDR3 protein gets one entry after TCRdb re-called the RT-PCR reads with MiXCR. Of over 350,000 distinct CDR3 sequences in the sample, 15% to 20% were seen once. Trimming took off 0 bases at V and 1 base at J, with 15 bases between the two ends. The CDR3 extends over 16 amino acids. Germline CDR1 DFQATT, CDR2 SNEGSKA (reference sequence). The chain links TRBV20-1 to TRBJ1-2, with D unclear. This sequence originates from a human donor who was either an allogeneic HSCT recipient or a stem cell or donor lymphocyte infusion donor (not recorded which). It is not recorded whose cells these are; they may come from a transplant donor. Specimen: blood, either unsorted or a sorted T cell fraction (not recorded which). This chain's CDR3 is CSARDRAAAVNYGYTF. The CDR3 DNA reads as TGCAGTGCTAGAGATCGGGCGGCAGCAGTTAACTATGGCTACACCTTC.